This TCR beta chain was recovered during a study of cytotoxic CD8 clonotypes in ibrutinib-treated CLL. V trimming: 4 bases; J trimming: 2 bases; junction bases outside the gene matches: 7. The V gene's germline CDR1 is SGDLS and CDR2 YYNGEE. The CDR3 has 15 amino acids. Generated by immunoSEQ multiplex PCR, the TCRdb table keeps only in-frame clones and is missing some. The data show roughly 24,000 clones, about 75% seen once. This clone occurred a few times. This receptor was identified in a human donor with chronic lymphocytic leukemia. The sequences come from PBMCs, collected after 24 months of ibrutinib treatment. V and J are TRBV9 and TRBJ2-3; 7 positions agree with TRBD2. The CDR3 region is CASSPPAGPTDTQYF. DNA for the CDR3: TGTGCCAGCAGCCCCCCAGCGGGGCCCACAGATACGCAGTATTTT.